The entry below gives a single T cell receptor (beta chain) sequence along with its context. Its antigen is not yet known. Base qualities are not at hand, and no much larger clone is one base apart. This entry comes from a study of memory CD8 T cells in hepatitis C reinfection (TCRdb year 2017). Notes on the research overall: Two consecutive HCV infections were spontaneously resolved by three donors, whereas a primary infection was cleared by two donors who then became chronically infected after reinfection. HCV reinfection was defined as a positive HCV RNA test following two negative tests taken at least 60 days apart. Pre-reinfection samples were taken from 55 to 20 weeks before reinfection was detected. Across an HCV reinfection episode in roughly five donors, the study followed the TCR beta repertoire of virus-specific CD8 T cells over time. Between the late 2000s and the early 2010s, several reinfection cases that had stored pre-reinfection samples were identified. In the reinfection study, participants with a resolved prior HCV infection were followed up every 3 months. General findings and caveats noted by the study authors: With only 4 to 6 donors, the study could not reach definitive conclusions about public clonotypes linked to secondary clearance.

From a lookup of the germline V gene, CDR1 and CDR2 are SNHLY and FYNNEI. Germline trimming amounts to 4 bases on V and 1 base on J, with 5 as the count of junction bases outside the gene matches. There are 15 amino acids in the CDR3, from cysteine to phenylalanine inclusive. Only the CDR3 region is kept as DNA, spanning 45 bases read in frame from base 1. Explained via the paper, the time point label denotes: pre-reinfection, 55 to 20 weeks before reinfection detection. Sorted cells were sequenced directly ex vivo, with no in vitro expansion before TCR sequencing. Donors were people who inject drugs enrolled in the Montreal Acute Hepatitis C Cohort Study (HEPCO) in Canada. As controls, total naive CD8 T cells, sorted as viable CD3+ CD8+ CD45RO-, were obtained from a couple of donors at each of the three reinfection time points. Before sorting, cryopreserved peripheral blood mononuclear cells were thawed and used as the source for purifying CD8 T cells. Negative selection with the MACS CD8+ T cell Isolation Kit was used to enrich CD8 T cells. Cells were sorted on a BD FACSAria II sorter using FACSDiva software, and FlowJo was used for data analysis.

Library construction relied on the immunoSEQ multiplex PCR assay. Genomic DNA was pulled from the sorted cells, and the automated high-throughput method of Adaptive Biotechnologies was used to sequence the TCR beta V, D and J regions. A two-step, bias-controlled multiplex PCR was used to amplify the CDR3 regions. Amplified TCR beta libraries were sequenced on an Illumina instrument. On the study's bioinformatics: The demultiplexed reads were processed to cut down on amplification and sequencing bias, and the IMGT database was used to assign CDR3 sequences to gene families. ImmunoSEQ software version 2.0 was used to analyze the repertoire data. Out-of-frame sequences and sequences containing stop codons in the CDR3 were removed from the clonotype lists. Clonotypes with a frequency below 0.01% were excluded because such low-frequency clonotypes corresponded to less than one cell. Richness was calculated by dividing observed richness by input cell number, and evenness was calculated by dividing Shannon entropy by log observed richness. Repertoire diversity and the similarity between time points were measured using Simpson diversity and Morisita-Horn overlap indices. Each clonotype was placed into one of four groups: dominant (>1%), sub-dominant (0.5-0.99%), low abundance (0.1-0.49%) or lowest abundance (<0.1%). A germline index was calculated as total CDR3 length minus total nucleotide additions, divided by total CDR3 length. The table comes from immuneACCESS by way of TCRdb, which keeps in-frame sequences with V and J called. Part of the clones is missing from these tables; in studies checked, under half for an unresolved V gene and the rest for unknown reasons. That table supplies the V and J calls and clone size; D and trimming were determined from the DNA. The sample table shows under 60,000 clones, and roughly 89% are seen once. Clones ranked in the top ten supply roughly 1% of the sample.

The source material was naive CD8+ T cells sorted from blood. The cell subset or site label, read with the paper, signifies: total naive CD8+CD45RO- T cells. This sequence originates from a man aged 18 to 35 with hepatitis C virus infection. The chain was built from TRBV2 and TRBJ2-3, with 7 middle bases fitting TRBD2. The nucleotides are TGTGCCAGCAGTGCCGGGACTACCCGCACAGATACGCAGTATTTT. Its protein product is CASSAGTTRTDTQYF.